This T cell receptor beta chain was sequenced for a study of T-cell reconstitution after alpha-beta-depleted transplantation in children. This clonotype was counted at least ten times. This sample's TCRbeta library carried unique molecular identifier barcodes. TCRdb itself ran the PCR reads through MiXCR, one entry per CDR3 protein. The data show a few hundred thousand distinct CDR3 sequences, over 9.5% seen once. Germline-derived CDR1 and CDR2 are SGHRS and YFSETQ. V was shortened by 6 bases and J by 0 bases, with 6 bases between the two germline ends. The CDR3 runs 12 residues. The sequencing used PBMCs from the stem cell graft donor, collected from the stem cell graft. The source of this sequence is a human donor who donated a stem cell graft to a child with SCID. This chain joins TRBV5-1 and TRBJ1-1; D uncertain. The CDR3 loop is CASKDLNTEAFF. The CDR3 region has the DNA TGCGCCAGCAAGGACTTGAACACTGAAGCTTTCTTT.